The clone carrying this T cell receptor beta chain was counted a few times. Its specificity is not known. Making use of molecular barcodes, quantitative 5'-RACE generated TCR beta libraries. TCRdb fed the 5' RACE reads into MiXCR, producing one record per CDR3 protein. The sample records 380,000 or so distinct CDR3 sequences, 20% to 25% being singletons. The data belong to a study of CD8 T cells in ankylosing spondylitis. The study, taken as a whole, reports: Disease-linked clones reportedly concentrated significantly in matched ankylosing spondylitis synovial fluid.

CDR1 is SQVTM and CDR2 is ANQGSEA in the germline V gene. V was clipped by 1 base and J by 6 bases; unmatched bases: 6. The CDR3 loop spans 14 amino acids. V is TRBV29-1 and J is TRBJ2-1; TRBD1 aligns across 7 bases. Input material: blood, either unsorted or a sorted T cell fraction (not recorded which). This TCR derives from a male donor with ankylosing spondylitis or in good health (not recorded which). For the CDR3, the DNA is TGCAGCGTTGAAGCCCGGGACAGCCTCAATGAGCAGTTCTTC. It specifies CSVEARDSLNEQFF.